This TCR beta chain was captured in a study of T-cell reconstitution after alpha-beta-depleted transplantation in children. The study, taken as a whole, reports: Day-60 TCRbeta diversity that was high in some patients was derived from surviving recipient T cells and thymic progenitors.

Preparation of the TCRbeta library involved a method that used unique molecular identifiers. One entry per CDR3 protein results from TCRdb running MiXCR on the PCR reads. The repertoire includes nearly 250,000 distinct CDR3 sequences, roughly 8.2% of them detected once, and approximately 6.3% sits in the top ten. This clonotype was detected ten times or more. Antigen: not known. The CDR3 spans 15 residues. With 6 bases removed from V and 1 base from J, the gap between germline ends came to 18 bases. The germline V gene encodes CDR1 SQVTM and CDR2 ANQGSEA. The chain recombines TRBV29-1 with TRBJ1-1, with D hard to call. This TCR came from a male patient younger than 18 who had a stem cell transplant for acute lymphoblastic leukemia, so the T cells may come from the graft donor. This specimen consisted of PBMCs, mostly from graft donor cells, obtained 180 days after TCRalphabeta/CD19-depleted stem cell transplant. This chain's CDR3 is CSVRETGHPNTEAFF. The CDR3 DNA reads TGCAGCGTACGGGAAACTGGGCACCCGAACACTGAAGCTTTCTTT.